This T cell receptor (beta chain) is from a study of CD8 T cells in ankylosing spondylitis. General study points: Characteristic of ankylosing spondylitis blood, it appeared, was a TCR beta motif comprising several highly homologous variants. In peripheral blood, disease-linked CD8+ clones occurred at relatively low frequencies. Previous work reported some of these motif variants in the synovial fluid and blood of reactive arthritis. The clones that were linked to disease were reported to be significantly enriched in matched synovial fluid samples from ankylosing spondylitis patients.

The authors made TCR beta libraries by quantitative 5'-RACE with molecular barcodes. One entry per CDR3 protein, called by TCRdb with MiXCR from the 5' RACE reads. This sample has roughly 700,000 distinct CDR3 sequences, with 15% to 20% found just once. Of note for this clonotype: The antigen remains undetermined.

The sample comprised blood, either unsorted or a sorted T cell fraction (not recorded which). The sequence was obtained from a male donor with ankylosing spondylitis.

The CDR3 sequence is CASSVADGTGGYNEQFF. The CDR3 region has the DNA TGTGCCAGCAGCGTAGCTGATGGGACAGGGGGCTACAATGAGCAGTTCTTC. The rearrangement uses TRBV9 and TRBJ2-1; the match to TRBD1 covers 11 bases. Germline CDR1 SGDLS, CDR2 YYNGEE. J gave up 3 bases and V 0 bases, and 5 bases lay outside the gene matches. The CDR3 has 17 amino acids.